This T cell receptor (beta chain) was sequenced for a study of blood T cell repertoires in COVID-19. For the study at large: Whether acute or convalescent, the COVID-19 samples came from the United States, Italy and Spain.

How the authors handled the data: Estimation of nucleated cell counts was performed using reference gene primer amplification. Repertoires were generated with immunoSEQ multiplex PCR, while TCRdb's copy carries only in-frame clones and drops some. For V, J and clone size, that table is used; D and trimming come from the DNA. The sample contains roughly 290,000 clones, 89% of which appear only once. Trimming cost V 6 bases and J 2 bases; bases outside gene matches: 6. The V gene's germline CDR1 is SNHLY and CDR2 FYNNEI. The CDR3 has 15 amino acids. The sequencing input was peripheral blood. The chain links TRBV2 to TRBJ2-7; 11 bases match TRBD2. The clonotype originates from a woman aged 55-70 years with acute or convalescent COVID-19. CDR3 coding DNA: TGTGCCAGCAGCGCGGGACTAGCGGAAACCTACGAGCAGTACTTC. It yields the protein CASSAGLAETYEQYF.